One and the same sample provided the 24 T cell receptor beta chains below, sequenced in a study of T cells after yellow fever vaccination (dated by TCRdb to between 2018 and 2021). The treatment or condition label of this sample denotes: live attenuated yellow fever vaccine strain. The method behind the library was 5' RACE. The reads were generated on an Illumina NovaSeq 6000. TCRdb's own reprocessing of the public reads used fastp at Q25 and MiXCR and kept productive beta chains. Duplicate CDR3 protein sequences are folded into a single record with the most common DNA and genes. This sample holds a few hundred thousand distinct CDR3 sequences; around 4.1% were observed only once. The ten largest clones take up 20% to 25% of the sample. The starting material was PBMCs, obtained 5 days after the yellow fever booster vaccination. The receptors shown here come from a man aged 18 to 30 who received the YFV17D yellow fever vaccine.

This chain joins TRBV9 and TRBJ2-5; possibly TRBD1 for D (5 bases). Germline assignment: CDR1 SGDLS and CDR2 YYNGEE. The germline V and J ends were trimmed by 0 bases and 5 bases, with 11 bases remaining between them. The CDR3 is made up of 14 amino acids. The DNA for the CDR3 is TGTGCCAGCAGCGTAGTAGAACAGGAGGAGACCCAGTACTTC. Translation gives CASSVVEQEETQYF.

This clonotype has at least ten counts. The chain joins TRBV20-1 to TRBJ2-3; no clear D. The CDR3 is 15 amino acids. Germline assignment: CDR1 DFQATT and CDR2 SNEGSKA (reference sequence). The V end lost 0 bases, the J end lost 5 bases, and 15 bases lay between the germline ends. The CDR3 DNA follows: TGCAGTGCTAGAGAGCCCGCTACCGGTGGAGATACGCAGTATTTT. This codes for CSAREPATGGDTQYF.

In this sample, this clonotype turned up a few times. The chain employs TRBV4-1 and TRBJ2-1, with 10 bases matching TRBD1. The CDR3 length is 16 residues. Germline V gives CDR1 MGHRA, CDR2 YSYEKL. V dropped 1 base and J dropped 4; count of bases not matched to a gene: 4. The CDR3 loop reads CASSQGPGQGYNEQFF. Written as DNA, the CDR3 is TGCGCCAGCAGCCAAGGCCCGGGACAGGGGTACAATGAGCAGTTCTTC.

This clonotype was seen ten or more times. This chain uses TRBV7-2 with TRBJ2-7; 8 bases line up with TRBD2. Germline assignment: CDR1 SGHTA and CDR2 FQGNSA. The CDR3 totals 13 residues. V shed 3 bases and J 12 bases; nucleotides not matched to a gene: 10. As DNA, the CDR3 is TGTGCCAGCAGCTTGGTTAGCGGGGACGGCTGGTACTTC. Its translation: CASSLVSGDGWYF. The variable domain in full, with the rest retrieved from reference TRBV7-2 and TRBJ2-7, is GAGVSQSPSNKVTEKGKDVELRCDPISGHTALYWYRQSLGQGLEFLIYFQGNSAPDKSGLPSDRFSAERTGGSVSTLTIQRTQQEDSAVYLCASSLVSGDGWYFGPGTRLTVT.

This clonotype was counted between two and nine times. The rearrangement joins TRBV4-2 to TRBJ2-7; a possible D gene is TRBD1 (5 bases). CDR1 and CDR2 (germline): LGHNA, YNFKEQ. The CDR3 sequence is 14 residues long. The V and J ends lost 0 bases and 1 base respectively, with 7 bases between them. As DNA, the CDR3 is TGTGCCAGCAGCCAAGACAGGGCTTCCTACGAGCAGTACTTC. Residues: CASSQDRASYEQYF.

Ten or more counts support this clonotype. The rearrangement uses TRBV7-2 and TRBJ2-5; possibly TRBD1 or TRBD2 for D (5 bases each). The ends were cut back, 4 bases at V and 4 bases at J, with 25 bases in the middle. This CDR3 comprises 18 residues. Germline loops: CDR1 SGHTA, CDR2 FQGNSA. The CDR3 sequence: CASSSRRGTLLIRETQYF. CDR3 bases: TGTGCCAGCAGCTCTAGGCGTGGGACCCTCCTAATCCGAGAGACCCAGTACTTC.

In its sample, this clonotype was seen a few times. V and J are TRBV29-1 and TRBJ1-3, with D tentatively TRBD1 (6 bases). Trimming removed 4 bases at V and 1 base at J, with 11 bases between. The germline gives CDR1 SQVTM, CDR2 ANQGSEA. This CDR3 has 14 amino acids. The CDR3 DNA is TGCAGCGTTGCCCCAGGGGATTCTGGAAACACCATATATTTT. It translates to CSVAPGDSGNTIYF.

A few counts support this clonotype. CDR3 DNA sequence: TGTGCCTGTCGGTGCAGCAAAATTGCTACTAGCTATGGCTACACCTTC. Its translation is CACRCSKIATSYGYTF. J is TRBJ1-2 and V is TRBV5-6, with D hard to call. Germline V gene lookup returns CDR1 SGHDT and CDR2 YYEEEE. This CDR3 spans 16 amino acids. V dropped 10 bases and J dropped 4 bases, with 26 bases sitting between them.

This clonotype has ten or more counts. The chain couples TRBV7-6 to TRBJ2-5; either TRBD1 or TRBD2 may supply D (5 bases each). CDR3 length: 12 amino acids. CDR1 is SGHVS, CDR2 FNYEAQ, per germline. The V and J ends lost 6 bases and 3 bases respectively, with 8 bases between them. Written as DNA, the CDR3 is TGTGCCAGCAGTCGGGGCAAAGAGACCCAGTACTTC. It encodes CASSRGKETQYF.

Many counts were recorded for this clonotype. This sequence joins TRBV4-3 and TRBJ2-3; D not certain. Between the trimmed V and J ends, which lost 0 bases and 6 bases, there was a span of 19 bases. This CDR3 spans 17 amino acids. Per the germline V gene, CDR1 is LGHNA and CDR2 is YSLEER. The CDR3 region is CASSQDLRQTVGDTQYF. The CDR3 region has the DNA TGCGCCAGCAGCCAAGATTTGAGGCAGACTGTGGGGGATACGCAGTATTTT.

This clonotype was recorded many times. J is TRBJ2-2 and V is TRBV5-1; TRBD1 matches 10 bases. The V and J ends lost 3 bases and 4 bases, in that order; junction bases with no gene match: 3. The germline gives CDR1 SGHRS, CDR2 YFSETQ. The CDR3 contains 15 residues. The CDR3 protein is CASSSGTGVTGELFF. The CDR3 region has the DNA TGCGCCAGCAGCTCCGGGACAGGGGTCACCGGGGAGCTGTTTTTT.

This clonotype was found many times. For the CDR3, the DNA is TGCGCCAGCAGCCGCAGCCCCCGGGGGGACGAGCAGTACTTC. This translates into CASSRSPRGDEQYF. The V gene is TRBV4-3, the J gene TRBJ2-7; 7 nucleotides line up with TRBD2. V lost 4 bases to trimming and J lost 5 bases; unmatched junction nucleotides: 8. The CDR3 is 14 amino acids. Germline loops: CDR1 LGHNA, CDR2 YSLEER.

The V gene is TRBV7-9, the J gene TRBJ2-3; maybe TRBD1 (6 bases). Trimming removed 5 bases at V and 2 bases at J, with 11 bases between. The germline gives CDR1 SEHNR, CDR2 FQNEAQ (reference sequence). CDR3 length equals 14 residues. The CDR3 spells CASSGTGFTDTQYF. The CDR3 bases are TGTGCCAGCAGCGGTACAGGGTTCACAGATACGCAGTATTTT.

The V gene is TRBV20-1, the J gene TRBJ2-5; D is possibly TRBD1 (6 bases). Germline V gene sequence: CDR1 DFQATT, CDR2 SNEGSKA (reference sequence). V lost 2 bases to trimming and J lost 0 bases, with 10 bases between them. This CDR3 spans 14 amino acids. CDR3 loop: CSARMGHYQETQYF. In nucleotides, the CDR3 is TGCAGTGCTAGAATGGGACACTACCAAGAGACCCAGTACTTC.

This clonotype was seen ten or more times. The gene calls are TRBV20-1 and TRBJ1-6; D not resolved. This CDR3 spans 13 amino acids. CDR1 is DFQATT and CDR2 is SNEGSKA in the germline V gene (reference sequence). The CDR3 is CRGSSSYNSPLHF. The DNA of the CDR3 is TGCAGGGGGAGCAGCTCCTATAATTCACCCCTCCACTTT.

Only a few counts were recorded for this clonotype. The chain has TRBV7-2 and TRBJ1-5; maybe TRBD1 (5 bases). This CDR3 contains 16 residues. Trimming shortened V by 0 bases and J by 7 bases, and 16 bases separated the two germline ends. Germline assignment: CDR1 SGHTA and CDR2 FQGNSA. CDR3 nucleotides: TGTGCCAGCAGCTTAGCAACAGGTCCAGGCTGGCAGCCCCAGCATTTT. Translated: CASSLATGPGWQPQHF.

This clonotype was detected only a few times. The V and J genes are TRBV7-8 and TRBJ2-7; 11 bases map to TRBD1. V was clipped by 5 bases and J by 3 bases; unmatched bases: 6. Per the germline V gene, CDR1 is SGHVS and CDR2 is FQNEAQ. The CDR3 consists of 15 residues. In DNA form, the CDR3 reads TGTGCCAGCAGCCATCGGACAGGGGGCTTCTACGAGCAGTACTTC. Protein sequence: CASSHRTGGFYEQYF.

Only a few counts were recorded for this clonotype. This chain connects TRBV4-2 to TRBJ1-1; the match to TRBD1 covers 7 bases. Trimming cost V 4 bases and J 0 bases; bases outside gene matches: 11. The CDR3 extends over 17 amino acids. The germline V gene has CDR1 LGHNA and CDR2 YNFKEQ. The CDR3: CASSPQGGAVLNTEAFF. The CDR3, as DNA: TGTGCCAGCAGCCCGCAGGGGGGGGCTGTCTTGAACACTGAAGCTTTCTTT.

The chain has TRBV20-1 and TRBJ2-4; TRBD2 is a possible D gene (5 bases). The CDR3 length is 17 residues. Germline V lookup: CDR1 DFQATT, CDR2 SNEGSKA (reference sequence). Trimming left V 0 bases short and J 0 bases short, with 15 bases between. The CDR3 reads CSARDRREGRAKNIQYF. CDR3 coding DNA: TGCAGTGCTAGAGATCGTCGCGAGGGAAGAGCCAAAAACATTCAGTACTTC.

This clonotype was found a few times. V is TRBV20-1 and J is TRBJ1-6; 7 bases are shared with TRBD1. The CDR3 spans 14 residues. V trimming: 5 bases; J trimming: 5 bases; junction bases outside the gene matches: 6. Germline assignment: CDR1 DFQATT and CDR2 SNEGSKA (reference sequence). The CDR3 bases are TGCAGTGCTGGGCCCAGGGGGGATAATTCACCCCTCCACTTT. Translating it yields CSAGPRGDNSPLHF.

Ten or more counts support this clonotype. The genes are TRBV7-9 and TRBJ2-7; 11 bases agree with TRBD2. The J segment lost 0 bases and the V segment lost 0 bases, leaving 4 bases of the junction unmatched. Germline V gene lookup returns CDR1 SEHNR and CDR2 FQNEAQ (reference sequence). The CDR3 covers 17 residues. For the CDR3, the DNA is TGTGCCAGCAGCTTAGCGACTAGCGGGGCCACCTCCTACGAGCAGTACTTC. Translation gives CASSLATSGATSYEQYF.

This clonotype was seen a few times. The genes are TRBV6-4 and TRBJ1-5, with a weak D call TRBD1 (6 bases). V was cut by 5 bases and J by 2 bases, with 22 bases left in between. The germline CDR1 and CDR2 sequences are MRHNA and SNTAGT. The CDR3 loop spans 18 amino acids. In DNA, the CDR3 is TGTGCCAGCAGTAGGTCACAGGGCAAACCCTCCCGCAATCAGCCCCAGCATTTT. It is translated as CASSRSQGKPSRNQPQHF.

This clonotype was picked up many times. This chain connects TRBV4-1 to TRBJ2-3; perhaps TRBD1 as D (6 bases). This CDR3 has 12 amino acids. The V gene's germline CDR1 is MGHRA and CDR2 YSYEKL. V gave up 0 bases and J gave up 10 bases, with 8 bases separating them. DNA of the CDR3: TGCGCCAGCAGCCAAGAGTCAGGGGCGCAGTATTTT. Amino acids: CASSQESGAQYF.

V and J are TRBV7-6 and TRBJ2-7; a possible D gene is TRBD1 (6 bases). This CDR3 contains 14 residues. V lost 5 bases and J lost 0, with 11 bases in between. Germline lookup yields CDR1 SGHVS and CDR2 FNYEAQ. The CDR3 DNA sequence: TGTGCCAGCAGCGCAGGGGTAGTCTCCTACGAGCAGTACTTC. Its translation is CASSAGVVSYEQYF. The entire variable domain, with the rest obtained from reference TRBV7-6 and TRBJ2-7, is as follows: GAGVSQSPRYKVTKRGQDVALRCDPISGHVSLYWYRQALGQGPEFLTYFNYEAQQDKSGLPNDRFSAERPEGSISTLTIQRTEQRDSAMYRCASSAGVVSYEQYFGPGTRLTVT.